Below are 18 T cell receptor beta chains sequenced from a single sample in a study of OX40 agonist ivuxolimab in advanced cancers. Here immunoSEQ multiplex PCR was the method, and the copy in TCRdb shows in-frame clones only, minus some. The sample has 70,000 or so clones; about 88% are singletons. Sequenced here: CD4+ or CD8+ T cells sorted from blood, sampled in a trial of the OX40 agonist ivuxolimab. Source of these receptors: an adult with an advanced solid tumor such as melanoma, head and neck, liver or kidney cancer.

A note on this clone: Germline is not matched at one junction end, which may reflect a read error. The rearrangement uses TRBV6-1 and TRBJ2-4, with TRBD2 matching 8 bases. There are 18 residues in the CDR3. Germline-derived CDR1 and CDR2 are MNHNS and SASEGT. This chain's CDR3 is CASREDGRAATGKNIQYF. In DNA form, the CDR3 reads TGTGCCAGCAGGGAAGACGGGAGGGCGGCGACGGGCAAAAACATTCAGTACTTC.

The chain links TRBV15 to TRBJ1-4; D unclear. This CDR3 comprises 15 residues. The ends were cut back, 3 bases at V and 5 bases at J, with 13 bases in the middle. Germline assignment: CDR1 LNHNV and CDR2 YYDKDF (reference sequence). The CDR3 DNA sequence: TGTGCCACCAGCAGGCCACAGCGCAGGAATGAAAAACTGTTTTTT. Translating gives CATSRPQRRNEKLFF. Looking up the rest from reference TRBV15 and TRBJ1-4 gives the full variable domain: DAMVIQNPRYQVTQFGKPVTLSCSQTLNHNVMYWYQQKSSQAPKLLFHYYDKDFNNEADTPDNFQSRRPNTSFCFLDIRSPGLGDTAMYLCATSRPQRRNEKLFFGSGTQLSVL.

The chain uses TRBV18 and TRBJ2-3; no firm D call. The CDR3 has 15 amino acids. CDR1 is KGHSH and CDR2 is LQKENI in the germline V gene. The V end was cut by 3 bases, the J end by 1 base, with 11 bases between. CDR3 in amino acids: CASSPVGPRTDTQYF. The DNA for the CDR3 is TGTGCCAGCTCACCGGTCGGGCCCCGCACAGATACGCAGTATTTT. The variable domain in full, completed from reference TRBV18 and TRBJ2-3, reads NAGVMQNPRHLVRRRGQEARLRCSPMKGHSHVYWYRQLPEEGLKFMVYLQKENIIDESGMPKERFSAEFPKEGPSILRIQQVVRGDSAAYFCASSPVGPRTDTQYFGPGTRLTVL.

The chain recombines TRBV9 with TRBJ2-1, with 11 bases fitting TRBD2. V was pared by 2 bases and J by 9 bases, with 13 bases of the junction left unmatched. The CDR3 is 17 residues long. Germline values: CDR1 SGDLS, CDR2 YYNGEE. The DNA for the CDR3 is TGTGCCAGCAGCGTTAGCGGGGGGGCCCTCCAAAGTAGTGAGCAGTTCTTC. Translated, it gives CASSVSGGALQSSEQFF.

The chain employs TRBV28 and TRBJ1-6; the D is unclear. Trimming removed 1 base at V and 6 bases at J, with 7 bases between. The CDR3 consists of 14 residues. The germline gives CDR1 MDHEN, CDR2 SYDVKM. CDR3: CASSLSQRNSPLHF. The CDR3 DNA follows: TGTGCCAGCAGTTTATCACAACGTAATTCACCCCTCCACTTT.

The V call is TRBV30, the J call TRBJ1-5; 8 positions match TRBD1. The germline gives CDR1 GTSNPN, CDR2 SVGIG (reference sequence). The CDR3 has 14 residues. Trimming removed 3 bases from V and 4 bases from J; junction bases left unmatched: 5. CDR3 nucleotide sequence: TGTGCCTGGAGGGCGGGGACAGGAAATCAGCCCCAGCATTTT. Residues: CAWRAGTGNQPQHF.

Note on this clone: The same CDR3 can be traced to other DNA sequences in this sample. The CDR3 spells CASSLSRGGSTDTQYF. The CDR3 DNA reads as TGTGCCAGCAGTTTAAGTAGGGGAGGGAGCACAGATACGCAGTATTTT. The J gene is TRBJ2-3, the V gene TRBV27, with 7 bases matching TRBD2. The CDR3 has 16 residues. V lost 2 bases and J lost 0; bases outside the gene matches: 5. Per germline, CDR1 MNHEY and CDR2 SMNVEV (reference sequence).

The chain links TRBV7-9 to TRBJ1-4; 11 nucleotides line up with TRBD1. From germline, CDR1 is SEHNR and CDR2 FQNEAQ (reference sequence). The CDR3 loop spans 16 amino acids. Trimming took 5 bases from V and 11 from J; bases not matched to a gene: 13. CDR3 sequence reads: CASSPYVGQGEGKLFF. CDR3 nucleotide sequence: TGTGCCAGCAGCCCCTATGTGGGACAGGGGGAGGGGAAACTGTTTTTT.

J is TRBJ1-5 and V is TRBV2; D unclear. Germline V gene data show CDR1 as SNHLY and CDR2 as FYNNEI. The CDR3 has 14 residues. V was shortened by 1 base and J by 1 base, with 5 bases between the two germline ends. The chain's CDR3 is CASSEGMSNQPQHF. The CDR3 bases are TGTGCCAGCAGTGAAGGGATGAGCAATCAGCCCCAGCATTTT. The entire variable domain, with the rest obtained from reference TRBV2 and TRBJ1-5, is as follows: EPEVTQTPSHQVTQMGQEVILRCVPISNHLYFYWYRQILGQKVEFLVSFYNNEISEKSEIFDDQFSVERPDGSNFTLKIRSTKLEDSAMYFCASSEGMSNQPQHFGDGTRLSIL.

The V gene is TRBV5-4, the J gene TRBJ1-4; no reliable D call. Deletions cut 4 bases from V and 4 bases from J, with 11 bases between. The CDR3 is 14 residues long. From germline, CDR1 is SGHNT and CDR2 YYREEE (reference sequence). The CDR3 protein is CASSPQNGNEKLFF. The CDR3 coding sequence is TGTGCCAGCAGCCCCCAGAATGGTAATGAAAAACTGTTTTTT.

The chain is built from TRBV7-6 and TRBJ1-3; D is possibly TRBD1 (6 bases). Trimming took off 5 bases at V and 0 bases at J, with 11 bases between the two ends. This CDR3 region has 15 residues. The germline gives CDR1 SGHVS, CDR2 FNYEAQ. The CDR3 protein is CASSGGRFSGNTIYF. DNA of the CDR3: TGTGCCAGCAGCGGGGGGCGGTTCTCTGGAAACACCATATATTTT.

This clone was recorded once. CDR3 sequence reads: CASSYSSSGANVLTF. DNA for the CDR3: TGTGCCAGCAGTTACAGTAGCTCTGGGGCCAACGTCCTGACTTTC. V and J are TRBV6-5 and TRBJ2-6, with D unresolved. This CDR3 contains 15 residues. V was shortened by 2 bases and J by 0 bases, with 5 bases between the two germline ends. In germline, CDR1 is MNHEY, CDR2 SVGAGI.

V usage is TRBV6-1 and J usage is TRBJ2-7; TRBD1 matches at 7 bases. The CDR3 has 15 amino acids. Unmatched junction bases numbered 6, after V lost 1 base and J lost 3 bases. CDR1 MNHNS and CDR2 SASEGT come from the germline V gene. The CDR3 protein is CASSEETGAYYEQYF. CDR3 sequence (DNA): TGTGCCAGCAGTGAAGAAACAGGGGCCTACTACGAGCAGTACTTC.

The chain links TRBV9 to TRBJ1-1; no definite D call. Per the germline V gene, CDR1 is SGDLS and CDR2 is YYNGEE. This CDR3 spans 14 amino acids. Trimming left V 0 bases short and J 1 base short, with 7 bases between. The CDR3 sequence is CASSVASTNTEAFF. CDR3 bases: TGTGCCAGCAGCGTAGCCTCGACGAACACTGAAGCTTTCTTT.

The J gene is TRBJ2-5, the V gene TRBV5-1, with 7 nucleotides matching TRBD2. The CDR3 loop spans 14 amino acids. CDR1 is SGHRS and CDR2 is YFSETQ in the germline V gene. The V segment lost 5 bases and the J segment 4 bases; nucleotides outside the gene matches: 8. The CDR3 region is CASRPGGGRETQYF. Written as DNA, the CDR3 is TGCGCCAGCAGGCCCGGCGGGGGAAGAGAGACCCAGTACTTC.

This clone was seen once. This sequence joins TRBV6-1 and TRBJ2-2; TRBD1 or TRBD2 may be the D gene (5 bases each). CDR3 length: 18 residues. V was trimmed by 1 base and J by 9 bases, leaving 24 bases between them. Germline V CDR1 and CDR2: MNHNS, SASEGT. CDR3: CASSEGLGGDGGFRELFF. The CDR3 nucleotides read TGTGCCAGCAGTGAAGGCCTTGGGGGAGACGGCGGGTTCAGGGAGCTGTTTTTT.

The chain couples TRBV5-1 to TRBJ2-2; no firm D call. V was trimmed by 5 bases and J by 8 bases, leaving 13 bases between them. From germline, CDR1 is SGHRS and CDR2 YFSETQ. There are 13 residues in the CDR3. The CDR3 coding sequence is TGCGCCAGCAGTCACAGTGATGCGGGGGAGCTGTTTTTT. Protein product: CASSHSDAGELFF.

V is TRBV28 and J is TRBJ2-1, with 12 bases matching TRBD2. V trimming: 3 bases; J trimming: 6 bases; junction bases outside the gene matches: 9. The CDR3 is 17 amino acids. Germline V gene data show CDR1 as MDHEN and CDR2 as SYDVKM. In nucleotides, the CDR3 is TGTGCCAGCAGTTTTGCCGTACTAGCGGGAGGTGGCAATGAGCAGTTCTTC. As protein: CASSFAVLAGGGNEQFF.